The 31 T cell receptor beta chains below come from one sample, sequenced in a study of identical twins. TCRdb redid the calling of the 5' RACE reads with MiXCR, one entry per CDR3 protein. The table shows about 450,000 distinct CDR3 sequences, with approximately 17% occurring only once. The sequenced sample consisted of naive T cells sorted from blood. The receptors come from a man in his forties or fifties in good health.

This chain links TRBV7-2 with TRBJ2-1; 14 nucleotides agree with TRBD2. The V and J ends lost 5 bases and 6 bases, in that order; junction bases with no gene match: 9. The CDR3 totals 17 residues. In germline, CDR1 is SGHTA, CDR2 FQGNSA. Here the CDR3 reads CASSLGLAGGPTNEQFF. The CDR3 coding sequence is TGTGCCAGCAGCCTCGGACTAGCGGGAGGACCCACCAATGAGCAGTTCTTC.

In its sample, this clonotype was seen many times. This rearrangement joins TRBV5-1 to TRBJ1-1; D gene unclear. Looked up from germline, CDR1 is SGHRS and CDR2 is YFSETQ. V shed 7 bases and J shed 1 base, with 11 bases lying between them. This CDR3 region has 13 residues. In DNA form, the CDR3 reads TGCGCCAGCGGCCTACGGGAGAACACTGAAGCTTTCTTT. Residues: CASGLRENTEAFF.

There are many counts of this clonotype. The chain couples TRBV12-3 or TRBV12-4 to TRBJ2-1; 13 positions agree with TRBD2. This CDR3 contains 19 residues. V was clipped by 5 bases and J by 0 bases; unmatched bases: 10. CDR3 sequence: CASSRLAGGSKSSYNEQFF. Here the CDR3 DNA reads TGTGCCAGCAGTCGACTAGCGGGGGGCTCCAAGAGCTCCTACAATGAGCAGTTCTTC.

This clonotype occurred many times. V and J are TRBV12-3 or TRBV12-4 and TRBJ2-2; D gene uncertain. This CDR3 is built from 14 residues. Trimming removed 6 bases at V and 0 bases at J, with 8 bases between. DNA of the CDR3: TGTGCCAGCAGACCCGACCCGAACACCGGGGAGCTGTTTTTT. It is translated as CASRPDPNTGELFF.

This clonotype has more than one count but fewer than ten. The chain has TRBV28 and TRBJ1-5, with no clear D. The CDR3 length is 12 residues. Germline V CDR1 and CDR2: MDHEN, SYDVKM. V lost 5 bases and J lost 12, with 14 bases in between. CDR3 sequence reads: CASSPRSGSQHF. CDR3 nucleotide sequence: TGTGCCAGCAGTCCCCGTAGTGGGAGCCAGCATTTT.

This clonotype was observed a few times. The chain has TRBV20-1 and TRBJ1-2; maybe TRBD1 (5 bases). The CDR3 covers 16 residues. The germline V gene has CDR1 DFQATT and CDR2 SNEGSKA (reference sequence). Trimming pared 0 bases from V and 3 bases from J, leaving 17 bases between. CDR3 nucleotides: TGCAGTGCTAGAGATCGGGGCCAGGGCGGCTACTATGGCTACACCTTC. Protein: CSARDRGQGGYYGYTF.

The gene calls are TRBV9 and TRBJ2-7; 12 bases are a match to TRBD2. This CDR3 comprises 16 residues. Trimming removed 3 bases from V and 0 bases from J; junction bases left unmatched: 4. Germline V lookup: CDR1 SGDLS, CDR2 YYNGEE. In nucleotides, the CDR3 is TGTGCCAGCAGCGACCGACTAGCGGGGGACTCCTACGAGCAGTACTTC. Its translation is CASSDRLAGDSYEQYF.

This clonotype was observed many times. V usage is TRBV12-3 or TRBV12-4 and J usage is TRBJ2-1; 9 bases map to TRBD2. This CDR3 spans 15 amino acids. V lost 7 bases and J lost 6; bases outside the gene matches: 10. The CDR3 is CASTSWAGGINEQFF. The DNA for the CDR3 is TGTGCCAGCACCTCCTGGGCGGGAGGGATCAATGAGCAGTTCTTC.

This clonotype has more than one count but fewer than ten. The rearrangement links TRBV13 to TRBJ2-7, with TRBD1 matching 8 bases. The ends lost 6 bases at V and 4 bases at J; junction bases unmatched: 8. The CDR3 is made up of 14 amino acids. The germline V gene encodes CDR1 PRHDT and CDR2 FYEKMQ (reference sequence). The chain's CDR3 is CASRRRDRSYEQYF. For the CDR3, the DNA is TGTGCCAGCAGGCGCCGGGACAGGAGTTACGAGCAGTACTTC.

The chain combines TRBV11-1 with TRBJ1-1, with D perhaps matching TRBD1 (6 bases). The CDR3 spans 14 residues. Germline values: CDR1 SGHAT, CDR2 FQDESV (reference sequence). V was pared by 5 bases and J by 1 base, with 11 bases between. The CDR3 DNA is TGTGCCAGCAGCCTCCAACAGGGGAACACTGAAGCTTTCTTT. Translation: CASSLQQGNTEAFF.

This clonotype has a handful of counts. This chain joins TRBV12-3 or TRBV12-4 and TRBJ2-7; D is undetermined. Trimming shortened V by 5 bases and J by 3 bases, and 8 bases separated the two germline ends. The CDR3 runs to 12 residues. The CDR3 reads CASSGNYYEQYF. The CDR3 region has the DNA TGTGCCAGCAGTGGAAATTACTACGAGCAGTACTTC.

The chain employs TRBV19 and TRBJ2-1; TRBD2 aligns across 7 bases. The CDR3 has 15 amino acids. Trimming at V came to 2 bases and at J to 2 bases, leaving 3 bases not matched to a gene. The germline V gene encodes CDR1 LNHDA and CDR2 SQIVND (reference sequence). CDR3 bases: TGTGCCAGTAGTATATCCGGGACTACCTACAATGAGCAGTTCTTC. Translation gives CASSISGTTYNEQFF.

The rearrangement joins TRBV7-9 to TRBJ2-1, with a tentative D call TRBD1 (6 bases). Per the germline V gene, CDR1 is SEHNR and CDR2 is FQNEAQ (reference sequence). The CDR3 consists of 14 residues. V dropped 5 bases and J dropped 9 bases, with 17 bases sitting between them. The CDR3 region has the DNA TGTGCCAGCAGCCCACCCATGAGGGGGAGTGAGCAGTTCTTC. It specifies CASSPPMRGSEQFF. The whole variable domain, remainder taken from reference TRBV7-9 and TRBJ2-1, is DTGVSQNPRHKITKRGQNVTFRCDPISEHNRLYWYRQTLGQGPEFLTYFQNEAQLEKSRLLSDRFSAERPKGSFSTLEIQRTEQGDSAMYLCASSPPMRGSEQFFGPGTRLTVL.

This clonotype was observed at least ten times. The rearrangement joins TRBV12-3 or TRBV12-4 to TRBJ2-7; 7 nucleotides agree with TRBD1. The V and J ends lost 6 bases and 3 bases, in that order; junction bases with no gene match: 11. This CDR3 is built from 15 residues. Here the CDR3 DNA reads TGTGCCAGCAGCCCAACCCGGACAGGAATCTACGAGCAGTACTTC. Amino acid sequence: CASSPTRTGIYEQYF.

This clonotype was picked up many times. The CDR3 nucleotides are TGCAGTGCTAGTGATGGCGATTCGGGAGGAGATACGCAGTATTTT. Encoded protein: CSASDGDSGGDTQYF. The rearrangement joins TRBV20-1 to TRBJ2-3, with 7 bases lining up with TRBD2. CDR1 DFQATT and CDR2 SNEGSKA come from the germline V gene (reference sequence). The CDR3 contains 15 residues. Trimming at V came to 3 bases and at J to 5 bases, leaving 11 bases not matched to a gene.

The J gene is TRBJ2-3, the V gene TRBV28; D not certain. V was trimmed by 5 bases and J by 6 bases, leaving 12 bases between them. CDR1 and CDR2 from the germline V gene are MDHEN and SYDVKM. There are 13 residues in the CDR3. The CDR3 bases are TGTGCCAGCAGTACGGGCCTTCTGGATACGCAGTATTTT. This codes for CASSTGLLDTQYF. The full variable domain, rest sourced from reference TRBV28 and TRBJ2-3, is DVKVTQSSRYLVKRTGEKVFLECVQDMDHENMFWYRQDPGLGLRLIYFSYDVKMKEKGDIPEGYSVSREKKERFSLILESASTNQTSMYLCASSTGLLDTQYFGPGTRLTVL.

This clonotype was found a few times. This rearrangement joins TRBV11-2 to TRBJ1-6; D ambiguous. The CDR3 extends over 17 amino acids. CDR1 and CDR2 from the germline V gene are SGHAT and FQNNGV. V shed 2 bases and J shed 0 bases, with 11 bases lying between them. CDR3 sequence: CASSLLGGSSYNSPLHF. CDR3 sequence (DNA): TGTGCCAGCAGCTTACTCGGTGGGAGCTCCTATAATTCACCCCTCCACTTT.

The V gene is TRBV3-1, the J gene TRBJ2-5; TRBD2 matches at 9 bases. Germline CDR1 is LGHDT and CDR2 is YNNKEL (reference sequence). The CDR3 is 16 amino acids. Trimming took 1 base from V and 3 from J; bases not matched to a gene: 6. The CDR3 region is CASSQGLAGIKETQYF. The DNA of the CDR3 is TGTGCCAGCAGCCAAGGGCTAGCGGGAATCAAAGAGACCCAGTACTTC.

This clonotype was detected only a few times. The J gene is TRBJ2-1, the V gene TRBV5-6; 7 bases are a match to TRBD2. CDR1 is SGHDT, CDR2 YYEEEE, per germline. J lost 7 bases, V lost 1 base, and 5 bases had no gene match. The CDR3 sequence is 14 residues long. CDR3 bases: TGTGCCAGCAGCTTGAATCTAGCGGAGAATGAGCAGTTCTTC. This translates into CASSLNLAENEQFF.

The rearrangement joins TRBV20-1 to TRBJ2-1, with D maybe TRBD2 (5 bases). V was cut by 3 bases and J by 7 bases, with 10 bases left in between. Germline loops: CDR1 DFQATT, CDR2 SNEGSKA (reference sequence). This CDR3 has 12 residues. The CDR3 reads CSASTPGNEQFF. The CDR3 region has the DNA TGCAGTGCTAGTACACCGGGGAATGAGCAGTTCTTC.

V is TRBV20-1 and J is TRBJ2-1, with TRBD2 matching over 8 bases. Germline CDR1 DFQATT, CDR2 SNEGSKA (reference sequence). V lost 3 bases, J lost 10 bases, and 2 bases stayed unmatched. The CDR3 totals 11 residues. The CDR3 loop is CSASSGAEQFF. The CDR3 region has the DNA TGCAGTGCTAGTAGCGGGGCAGAGCAGTTCTTC.

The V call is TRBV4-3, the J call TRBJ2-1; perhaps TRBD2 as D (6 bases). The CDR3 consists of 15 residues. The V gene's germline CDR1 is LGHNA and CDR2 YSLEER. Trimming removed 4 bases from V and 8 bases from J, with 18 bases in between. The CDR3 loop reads CASSPREFFVDEQFF. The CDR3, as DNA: TGCGCCAGCAGCCCCCGGGAGTTCTTTGTTGATGAGCAGTTCTTC.

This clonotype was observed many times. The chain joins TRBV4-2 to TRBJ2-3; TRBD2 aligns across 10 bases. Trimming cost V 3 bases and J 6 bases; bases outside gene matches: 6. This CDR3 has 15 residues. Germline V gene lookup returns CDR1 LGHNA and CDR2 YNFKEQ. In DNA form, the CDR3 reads TGTGCCAGCAGCCAGAAAGCGGGGGGGATGGATACGCAGTATTTT. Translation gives CASSQKAGGMDTQYF.

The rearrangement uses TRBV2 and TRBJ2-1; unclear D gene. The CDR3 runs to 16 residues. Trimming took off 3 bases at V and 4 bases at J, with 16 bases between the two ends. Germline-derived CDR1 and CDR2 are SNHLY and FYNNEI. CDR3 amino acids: CASSEWSSSAYNEQFF. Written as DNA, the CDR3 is TGTGCCAGCAGTGAGTGGAGCTCTTCAGCATACAATGAGCAGTTCTTC. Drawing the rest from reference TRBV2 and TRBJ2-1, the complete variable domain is EPEVTQTPSHQVTQMGQEVILRCVPISNHLYFYWYRQILGQKVEFLVSFYNNEISEKSEIFDDQFSVERPDGSNFTLKIRSTKLEDSAMYFCASSEWSSSAYNEQFFGPGTRLTVL.

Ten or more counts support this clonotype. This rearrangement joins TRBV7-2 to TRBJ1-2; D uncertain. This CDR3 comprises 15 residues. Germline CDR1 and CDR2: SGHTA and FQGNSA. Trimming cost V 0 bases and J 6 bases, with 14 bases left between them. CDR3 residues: CASSLAREGRDGYTF. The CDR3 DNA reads TGTGCCAGCAGCTTAGCCCGGGAGGGTCGGGATGGCTACACCTTC.

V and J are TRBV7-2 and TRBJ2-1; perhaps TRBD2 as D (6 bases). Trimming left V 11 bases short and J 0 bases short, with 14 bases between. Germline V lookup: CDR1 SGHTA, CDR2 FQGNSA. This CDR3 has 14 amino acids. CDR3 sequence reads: CAESLTSSYNEQFF. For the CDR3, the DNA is TGTGCCGAAAGCCTGACTAGCTCCTACAATGAGCAGTTCTTC.

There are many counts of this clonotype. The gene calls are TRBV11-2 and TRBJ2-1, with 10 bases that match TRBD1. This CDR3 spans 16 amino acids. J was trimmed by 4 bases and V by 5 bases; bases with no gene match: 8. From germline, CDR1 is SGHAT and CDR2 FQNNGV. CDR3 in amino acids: CASSLDRGRMYNEQFF. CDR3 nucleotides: TGTGCCAGCAGCCTCGACAGGGGGCGAATGTACAATGAGCAGTTCTTC.

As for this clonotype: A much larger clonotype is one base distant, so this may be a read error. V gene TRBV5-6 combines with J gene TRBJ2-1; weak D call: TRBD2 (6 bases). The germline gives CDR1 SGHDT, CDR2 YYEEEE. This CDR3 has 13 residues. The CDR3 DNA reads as TGTGCCAGCAGCTCACTAGCCTGGGATGAGAAGTTCTTC. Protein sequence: CASSSLAWDEKFF.

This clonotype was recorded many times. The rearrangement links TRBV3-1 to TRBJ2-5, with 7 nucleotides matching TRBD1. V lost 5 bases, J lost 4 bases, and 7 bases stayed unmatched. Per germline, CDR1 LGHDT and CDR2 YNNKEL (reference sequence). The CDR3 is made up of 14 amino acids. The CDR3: CASSVPGQRETQYF. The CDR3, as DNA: TGTGCCAGCAGCGTCCCGGGACAGAGAGAGACCCAGTACTTC.

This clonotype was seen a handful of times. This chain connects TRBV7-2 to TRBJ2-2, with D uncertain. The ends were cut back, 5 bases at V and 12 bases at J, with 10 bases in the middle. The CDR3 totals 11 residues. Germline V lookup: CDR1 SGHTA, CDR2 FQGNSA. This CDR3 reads CASSLSYKLFF. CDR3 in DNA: TGTGCCAGCAGCCTTTCCTATAAGCTGTTTTTT.

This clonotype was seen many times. Here the CDR3 reads CASSPAGRAIAGFF. The CDR3 DNA follows: TGTGCCAGCAGTCCGGCCGGGAGAGCCATCGCGGGGTTCTTC. The rearrangement joins TRBV12-3 or TRBV12-4 to TRBJ2-1; tentative D call: TRBD2 (6 bases). V lost 5 bases to trimming and J lost 15 bases, with 23 bases between them. CDR3 length: 14 residues.